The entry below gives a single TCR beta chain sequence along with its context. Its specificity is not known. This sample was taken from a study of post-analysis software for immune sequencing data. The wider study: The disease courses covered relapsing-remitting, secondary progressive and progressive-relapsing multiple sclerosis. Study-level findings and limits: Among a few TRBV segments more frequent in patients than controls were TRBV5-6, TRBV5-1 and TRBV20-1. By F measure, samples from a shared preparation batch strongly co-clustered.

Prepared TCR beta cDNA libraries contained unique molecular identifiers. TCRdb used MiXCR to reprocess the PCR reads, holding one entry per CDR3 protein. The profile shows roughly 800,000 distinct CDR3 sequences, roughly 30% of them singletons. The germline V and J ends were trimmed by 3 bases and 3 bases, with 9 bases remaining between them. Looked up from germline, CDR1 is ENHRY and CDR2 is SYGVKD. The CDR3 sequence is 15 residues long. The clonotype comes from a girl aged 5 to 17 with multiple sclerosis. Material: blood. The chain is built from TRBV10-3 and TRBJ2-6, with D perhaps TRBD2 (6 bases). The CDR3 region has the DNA TGTGCCATCAGTGACCAGGGAGGTGGGGCCAACGTCCTGACTTTC. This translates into CAISDQGGGANVLTF.